One TCR beta chain is described in this entry. These data come from a study of T cell changes during pregnancy in multiple sclerosis. Libraries were prepared by immunoSEQ multiplex PCR; TCRdb keeps only in-frame clonotypes and omits some of them. The sample includes tens of thousands of clones, 91% of them seen just once. The V gene end was trimmed by 0 bases and the J gene end by 2 bases; junction bases not matched to a gene: 5. Germline CDR1 and CDR2: SGDLS and YYNGEE. The CDR3 is 16 residues long. The sequencing here drew on peripheral blood, taken before pregnancy. The rearrangement uses TRBV9 and TRBJ2-3; 8 nucleotides align to TRBD2. The receptor comes from a female donor with multiple sclerosis, enrolled in a pregnancy study. Written as DNA, the CDR3 is TGTGCCAGCAGCGTAGGTGGCGGGGGGTTCACAGATACGCAGTATTTT. Amino acids: CASSVGGGGFTDTQYF. The whole variable domain, filled in from reference TRBV9 and TRBJ2-3, reads DSGVTQTPKHLITATGQRVTLRCSPRSGDLSVYWYQQSLDQGLQFLIQYYNGEERAKGNILERFSAQQFPDLHSELNLSSLELGDSALYFCASSVGGGGFTDTQYFGPGTRLTVL.